These 28 T cell receptor beta chains were all obtained from the same sample, sequenced in a study of beta chain features in type 1 diabetes. Expressed TCRB transcripts were sequenced, since all the RNA that had been isolated was reverse transcribed. Here immunoSEQ multiplex PCR was the method, and the copy in TCRdb shows in-frame clones only, minus some. The data contain 850,000 to 900,000 clones, roughly 17% of them singletons. What was sequenced was naive CD4+ T cells from blood. These receptors were collected from a woman aged 18-29 years in good health.

The chain links TRBV2 to TRBJ2-3; D might be TRBD2 (6 bases). The length of the CDR3 is 14 residues. The germline V gene has CDR1 SNHLY and CDR2 FYNNEI. Between the trimmed V and J ends, which lost 4 bases and 4 bases, there was a span of 12 bases. The CDR3 DNA follows: TGTGCCAGCAGTGTCGGGAGTACGCCAGATACGCAGTATTTT. Protein product: CASSVGSTPDTQYF. Using reference TRBV2 and TRBJ2-3 for the parts outside the CDR3, the full variable domain is EPEVTQTPSHQVTQMGQEVILRCVPISNHLYFYWYRQILGQKVEFLVSFYNNEISEKSEIFDDQFSVERPDGSNFTLKIRSTKLEDSAMYFCASSVGSTPDTQYFGPGTRLTVL.

This clone was seen at least ten times. The V and J genes are TRBV19 and TRBJ1-1; 8 nucleotides agree with TRBD1. The CDR3 length is 13 residues. Germline loops: CDR1 LNHDA, CDR2 SQIVND (reference sequence). V was pared by 6 bases and J by 4 bases, with 4 bases of the junction left unmatched. CDR3 protein: CASSQGASTEAFF. For the CDR3, the DNA is TGTGCCAGTAGCCAGGGGGCGAGCACTGAAGCTTTCTTT.

V is TRBV7-9 and J is TRBJ1-2; D unresolved. The CDR3 extends over 16 amino acids. Trimming cost V 3 bases and J 6 bases, with 20 bases left between them. Germline V gene lookup returns CDR1 SEHNR and CDR2 FQNEAQ (reference sequence). The CDR3 sequence: CASSFPVGRAGDGYTF. The CDR3 DNA reads TGTGCCAGCAGCTTCCCCGTTGGCCGGGCGGGCGATGGCTACACCTTC. The variable domain in full, with the rest retrieved from reference TRBV7-9 and TRBJ1-2, is DTGVSQNPRHKITKRGQNVTFRCDPISEHNRLYWYRQTLGQGPEFLTYFQNEAQLEKSRLLSDRFSAERPKGSFSTLEIQRTEQGDSAMYLCASSFPVGRAGDGYTFGSGTRLTVV.

This clone has only a few counts. The chain is built from TRBV4-2 and TRBJ2-3, with 9 bases fitting TRBD2. With 0 bases clipped from V and 1 base from J, the junction kept 5 bases outside the gene matches. The CDR3 spans 17 residues. Per the germline V gene, CDR1 is LGHNA and CDR2 is YNFKEQ. CDR3 in amino acids: CASSQDTSGLGTDTQYF. For the CDR3, the DNA is TGTGCCAGCAGCCAAGACACTAGCGGGTTGGGCACAGATACGCAGTATTTT.

The V and J genes are TRBV27 and TRBJ2-6, with D perhaps matching TRBD1 (5 bases). Germline V gene sequence: CDR1 MNHEY, CDR2 SMNVEV (reference sequence). This CDR3 is built from 16 residues. Trimming removed 4 bases at V and 1 base at J, with 11 bases between. The CDR3 loop reads CASSWTQRSGANVLTF. The CDR3 DNA reads as TGTGCCAGCAGTTGGACACAGAGGTCTGGGGCCAACGTCCTGACTTTC.

The CDR3 loop reads CASSLGGGGYTF. CDR3 nucleotides: TGTGCCAGCAGTTTAGGAGGTGGTGGCTACACCTTC. The chain links TRBV6-5 to TRBJ1-2, with D uncertain. The germline V and J ends were trimmed by 4 bases and 7 bases, with 10 bases remaining between them. The CDR3 runs to 12 residues. CDR1 is MNHEY and CDR2 is SVGAGI in the germline V gene.

V and J are TRBV4-3 and TRBJ2-3; no clear D gene. Trimming shortened V by 1 base and J by 5 bases, and 13 bases separated the two germline ends. CDR1 is LGHNA and CDR2 is YSLEER in the germline V gene. The CDR3 loop spans 15 amino acids. This CDR3 is CASSQVPSWGDTQYF. CDR3 DNA sequence: TGCGCCAGCAGCCAAGTGCCGTCTTGGGGAGATACGCAGTATTTT.

This clone was observed a few times. The chain carries TRBV7-2 and TRBJ2-2; D not resolved. Germline CDR1 reads SGHTA; CDR2 reads FQGNSA. V gave up 1 base and J gave up 0 bases, with 6 bases separating them. The length of the CDR3 is 15 residues. The CDR3 protein is CASSLVSTNTGELFF. The CDR3 DNA sequence: TGTGCCAGCAGCTTAGTGTCCACGAACACCGGGGAGCTGTTTTTT.

This clone has more than one count but fewer than ten. The rearrangement joins TRBV28 to TRBJ2-2; 7 nucleotides line up with TRBD1. The CDR3 has 14 amino acids. In germline, CDR1 is MDHEN, CDR2 SYDVKM. V shed 5 bases and J 5 bases; nucleotides not matched to a gene: 5. DNA of the CDR3: TGTGCCAGCAGTGGCAGGGGGTTAACCGGGGAGCTGTTTTTT. Amino acids: CASSGRGLTGELFF.

This clone was observed a handful of times. This chain links TRBV6-5 with TRBJ2-2; 10 bases match TRBD1. J lost 2 bases, V lost 8 bases, and 5 bases had no gene match. Germline values: CDR1 MNHEY, CDR2 SVGAGI. CDR3 size: 15 residues. CDR3 sequence reads: CASWGTGVNTGELFF. CDR3 coding DNA: TGTGCCAGCTGGGGGACAGGGGTCAACACCGGGGAGCTGTTTTTT.

There are a few counts of this clone. For the CDR3, the DNA is TGTGCCAGTAGTAGACGACAGGGGTTGCAGCCCCAGCATTTT. Translation: CASSRRQGLQPQHF. The chain combines TRBV19 with TRBJ1-5, with 8 bases aligning to TRBD1. The J segment lost 7 bases and the V segment lost 4 bases, leaving 6 bases of the junction unmatched. The CDR3 is 14 residues long. CDR1 and CDR2 from the germline V gene are LNHDA and SQIVND (reference sequence).

This clone showed up just once. This sequence joins TRBV25-1 and TRBJ1-3, with D unclear. CDR1 is MGHDK and CDR2 is SYGVNS in the germline V gene. Deletions cut 7 bases from V and 0 bases from J, with 7 bases between. The CDR3 runs to 13 residues. The CDR3 sequence is CASTGSSGNTIYF. DNA of the CDR3: TGTGCCAGCACGGGGAGCTCTGGAAACACCATATATTTT.

The CDR3 DNA sequence: TGTGCCAGCAGCCGTAGCGGGAGGGTGGACAATGAGCAGTTCTTC. Its protein product is CASSRSGRVDNEQFF. The chain employs TRBV7-9 and TRBJ2-1, with TRBD2 matching over 11 bases. V dropped 5 bases and J dropped 5; count of bases not matched to a gene: 5. There are 15 residues in the CDR3. Germline CDR1 is SEHNR and CDR2 is FQNEAQ (reference sequence).

The chain uses TRBV14 and TRBJ2-5; the D gene is possibly TRBD2 (6 bases). This CDR3 spans 14 amino acids. The V end lost 5 bases, the J end lost 5 bases, and 15 bases lay between the germline ends. Germline CDR1 is SGHDN and CDR2 is FVKESK. The CDR3 is CASSYHRDFETQYF. CDR3 nucleotide sequence: TGTGCCAGCAGCTATCACCGGGACTTCGAGACCCAGTACTTC.

This clone came up a few times. This rearrangement joins TRBV6-6 to TRBJ1-3, with a tentative D call TRBD1 (5 bases). The CDR3 has 16 amino acids. Trimming took off 6 bases at V and 1 base at J, with 16 bases between the two ends. Per germline, CDR1 MNHNY and CDR2 SVGAGI (reference sequence). CDR3 coding DNA: TGTGCCAGCAGGTACCGCGCCGGGGGATCTGGAAACACCATATATTTT. This translates into CASRYRAGGSGNTIYF.

The chain recombines TRBV11-2 with TRBJ2-1; tentatively, D is TRBD2 (5 bases). Germline CDR1 SGHAT, CDR2 FQNNGV. Trimming took 7 bases from V and 7 from J, leaving 17 bases between them. The CDR3 totals 14 residues. DNA for the CDR3: TGTGCCAGCACGTCATCGAGGGCGCTTAATGAGCAGTTCTTC. Translation gives CASTSSRALNEQFF.

The chain employs TRBV25-1 and TRBJ2-5, with D uncertain. This CDR3 has 12 amino acids. Germline V gene lookup returns CDR1 MGHDK and CDR2 SYGVNS. V was shortened by 6 bases and J by 7 bases, with 12 bases between the two germline ends. CDR3 sequence: CASRFKEGTQYF. In DNA, the CDR3 is TGTGCCAGCAGATTTAAAGAAGGGACCCAGTACTTC.

This clone was counted a few times. The same CDR3 can be traced to other DNA sequences in this sample. In DNA, the CDR3 is TGTGCCAGCAGCTTGGACTCCCAAGAGACCCAGTACTTC. It translates to CASSLDSQETQYF. V usage is TRBV7-9 and J usage is TRBJ2-5, with D maybe TRBD2 (5 bases). The CDR3 runs 13 residues. The ends were cut back, 3 bases at V and 1 base at J, with 6 bases in the middle. Germline V gene lookup returns CDR1 SEHNR and CDR2 FQNEAQ (reference sequence).

V gene TRBV4-2 combines with J gene TRBJ2-7, with 10 bases matching TRBD1. CDR3 size: 16 residues. J lost 6 bases, V lost 0 bases, and 8 bases had no gene match. The germline gives CDR1 LGHNA, CDR2 YNFKEQ. The CDR3 region is CASSQEDRGRVGEQYF. The CDR3 DNA reads TGTGCCAGCAGCCAAGAGGACAGGGGGAGGGTGGGCGAGCAGTACTTC.

This clone appeared a few times. The CDR3 loop reads CSGAMNTEAFF. In DNA form, the CDR3 reads TGCAGTGGCGCCATGAACACTGAAGCTTTCTTT. The chain joins TRBV20-1 to TRBJ1-1; no clear D gene. The V and J ends lost 7 bases and 0 bases respectively, with 6 bases between them. CDR3 length: 11 residues. CDR1 is DFQATT and CDR2 is SNEGSKA in the germline V gene (reference sequence).

This chain uses TRBV21-1 with TRBJ2-7. TRBV21-1 is reported as a pseudogene. CDR3 size: 14 residues. The CDR3 DNA sequence: TGTGCCAGCAGCCCCCGGGCCCTCTCCTACGAGCAGTACTTC. Residues: CASSPRALSYEQYF.

In nucleotides, the CDR3 is TGTGCCAGCGGCCACGGAGGCTACGAGCAGTACTTC. This translates into CASGHGGYEQYF. V gene TRBV6-5 combines with J gene TRBJ2-7; D possibly corresponds to TRBD2 (5 bases). Trimming shortened V by 8 bases and J by 3 bases, and 11 bases separated the two germline ends. Germline CDR1 is MNHEY and CDR2 is SVGAGI. The length of the CDR3 is 12 residues.

The rearrangement uses TRBV2 and TRBJ2-5; TRBD1 might be the D (5 bases). The CDR3 contains 13 residues. The germline V gene encodes CDR1 SNHLY and CDR2 FYNNEI. Trimming removed 8 bases from V and 2 bases from J, with 12 bases in between. For the CDR3, the DNA is TGTGCCAGCTCAGGGCTAAGACAAGAGACCCAGTACTTC. Its protein product is CASSGLRQETQYF.

The CDR3 reads CASRTEGYSNQPQHF. DNA of the CDR3: TGTGCCAGCAGAACCGAGGGGTATAGCAATCAGCCCCAGCATTTT. J is TRBJ1-5 and V is TRBV2; tentative D call: TRBD1 (5 bases). The CDR3 is 15 residues long. Trimming cost V 6 bases and J 0 bases, with 12 bases left between them. Germline assignment: CDR1 SNHLY and CDR2 FYNNEI.

Only a few counts were recorded for this clone. The genes are TRBV29-1 and TRBJ2-7, with D tentatively TRBD1 (5 bases). The CDR3 runs 14 residues. The germline CDR1 and CDR2 sequences are SQVTM and ANQGSEA. V was clipped by 7 bases and J by 0 bases, with 16 bases between them. The CDR3, as DNA: TGCAGCGCTGTCCCCCAAAGGGGCTCCTACGAGCAGTACTTC. Protein product: CSAVPQRGSYEQYF.

This clone was counted a few times. V usage is TRBV15 and J usage is TRBJ1-2; a possible D gene is TRBD1 (5 bases). Germline loops: CDR1 LNHNV, CDR2 YYDKDF (reference sequence). The V end was cut by 0 bases, the J end by 7 bases, with 12 bases between. The CDR3 contains 14 residues. CDR3: CATSRDGGSGGYTF. Here the CDR3 DNA reads TGTGCCACCAGCAGAGATGGGGGGTCGGGTGGCTACACCTTC.

This clone was observed a few times. The rearrangement uses TRBV9 and TRBJ2-3, with unresolved D. V shed 3 bases and J shed 11 bases, with 13 bases lying between them. The germline gives CDR1 SGDLS, CDR2 YYNGEE. The CDR3 loop spans 12 amino acids. DNA for the CDR3: TGTGCCAGCAGCGCTATAGATACGCTGCAGTATTTT. Its protein is CASSAIDTLQYF.

The genes are TRBV10-3 and TRBJ2-5, with 7 nucleotides matching TRBD1. The tail of the sequence fits TRBJ2-7 better, so the J call may be wrong. The CDR3 consists of 15 residues. Germline V CDR1 and CDR2: ENHRY, SYGVKD. The CDR3 nucleotides read TGTGCCATCAGCGGAGACAGGGCCCACTCCTACGAGCAGTACTTC. Amino acids: CAISGDRAHSYEQYF.